Here is one TCR beta chain with its context. Antigen specificity is unknown. Both about-4-week and about-12-week second-dose recipients were combined. This sample is part of a study of T cell responses to AZD1222 COVID-19 vaccine. Assay: immunoSEQ multiplex PCR; the TCRdb copy retains only in-frame clones and omits some. The sample holds around 46,000 clones, around 89% seen once. Study-wide results and limits: Receipt of two AZD1222 doses was followed by a rise in Spike-specific TCR breadth and depth. Donors skewed white British and female; clonal diversity was possibly underestimated. The study sampled repertoires only after the peak T cell response.

This material consisted of peripheral blood, taken 28 days after the second AZD1222 dose. This sequence was found in an adult who received the AZD1222 COVID-19 vaccine.

CDR3 sequence reads: CASSLASGGIETQYF. The CDR3, as DNA: TGTGCCAGCAGCTTAGCCTCAGGGGGCATTGAGACCCAGTACTTC. V usage is TRBV7-2 and J usage is TRBJ2-5; TRBD1 matches at 8 bases. Germline V gene lookup returns CDR1 SGHTA and CDR2 FQGNSA. The CDR3 runs to 15 residues. Trimming at V came to 0 bases and at J to 5 bases, leaving 5 bases not matched to a gene. The full variable domain, rest sourced from reference TRBV7-2 and TRBJ2-5, is GAGVSQSPSNKVTEKGKDVELRCDPISGHTALYWYRQSLGQGLEFLIYFQGNSAPDKSGLPSDRFSAERTGGSVSTLTIQRTQQEDSAVYLCASSLASGGIETQYFGPGTRLLVL.